The next 30 T cell receptor beta chains were all read from a single sample in a study of T cell changes during pregnancy in multiple sclerosis. Using immunoSEQ multiplex PCR, the repertoire was profiled, and TCRdb retains in-frame clones only, with some absent. The repertoire holds about 40,000 clones, around 94% seen once, with over 0.75% in the top ten. Specimen: CD4+ T cells from peripheral blood mononuclear cells, collected before pregnancy. The receptor set was obtained from a female donor with multiple sclerosis, enrolled in a pregnancy study.

The V gene is TRBV6-1, the J gene TRBJ1-4, with 7 bases lining up with TRBD1. Germline trimming cut 6 bases from V and 8 bases from J; bases unmatched to any gene: 9. From germline, CDR1 is MNHNS and CDR2 SASEGT. This CDR3 is built from 14 residues. CDR3 nucleotide sequence: TGTGCCAGCAGGGCCAGGGGGTTGGAGGAAAAACTGTTTTTT. Protein product: CASRARGLEEKLFF.

The rearrangement links TRBV15 to TRBJ1-5; no reliable D call. V was pared by 0 bases and J by 6 bases, with 12 bases between. This CDR3 has 15 amino acids. Germline values: CDR1 LNHNV, CDR2 YYDKDF (reference sequence). The chain's CDR3 is CATSRDLKLGQPQHF. The CDR3, as DNA: TGTGCCACCAGCAGAGATCTGAAGCTAGGTCAGCCCCAGCATTTT.

This chain connects TRBV19 to TRBJ2-2; D not certain. The germline gives CDR1 LNHDA, CDR2 SQIVND (reference sequence). This CDR3 comprises 13 residues. V lost 7 bases to trimming and J lost 6 bases, with 12 bases between them. The chain's CDR3 is CASTLLGPGELFF. CDR3 coding DNA: TGTGCCAGTACCCTCCTAGGTCCCGGGGAGCTGTTTTTT. Variable domain in full (rest from reference TRBV19 and TRBJ2-2): DGGITQSPKYLFRKEGQNVTLSCEQNLNHDAMYWYRQDPGQGLRLIYYSQIVNDFQKGDIAEGYSVSREKKESFPLTVTSAQKNPTAFYLCASTLLGPGELFFGEGSRLTVL.

This clone has just a few counts. V gene TRBV19 combines with J gene TRBJ2-1; 13 nucleotides match TRBD2. After removal of 4 bases from V and 7 bases from J, the junction contained 10 bases not matched to a gene. The CDR3 has 17 residues. Germline-derived CDR1 and CDR2 are LNHDA and SQIVND (reference sequence). The CDR3 region is CASSTRTSGRLSNEQFF. The CDR3 bases are TGTGCCAGTAGTACTAGGACTAGCGGGAGACTATCGAATGAGCAGTTCTTC. The entire variable domain, with the rest obtained from reference TRBV19 and TRBJ2-1, is as follows: DGGITQSPKYLFRKEGQNVTLSCEQNLNHDAMYWYRQDPGQGLRLIYYSQIVNDFQKGDIAEGYSVSREKKESFPLTVTSAQKNPTAFYLCASSTRTSGRLSNEQFFGPGTRLTVL.

This chain uses TRBV5-1 with TRBJ2-3; a weak D match, TRBD2 (5 bases). V lost 6 bases and J lost 5, with 19 bases in between. The germline V gene has CDR1 SGHRS and CDR2 YFSETQ. CDR3 length equals 15 residues. CDR3 DNA: TGCGCCAGCAAATCCGGCTCGCGGGCAGGAGATACGCAGTATTTT. It encodes CASKSGSRAGDTQYF.

This chain connects TRBV10-3 to TRBJ2-5; 7 bases are shared with TRBD2. J was trimmed by 3 bases and V by 5 bases; bases with no gene match: 9. Germline lookup yields CDR1 ENHRY and CDR2 SYGVKD. This CDR3 comprises 15 residues. CDR3 nucleotide sequence: TGTGCCATCAGTTCTAGCGGCCTACTTAAAGAGACCCAGTACTTC. This encodes CAISSSGLLKETQYF.

This chain links TRBV5-1 with TRBJ1-3; perhaps TRBD1 as D (5 bases). V lost 4 bases and J 0 bases, leaving 11 bases between the germline ends. CDR3 size: 15 residues. Germline V gene sequence: CDR1 SGHRS, CDR2 YFSETQ. The CDR3 protein is CASSTGGVSGNTIYF. For the CDR3, the DNA is TGCGCCAGCAGCACTGGAGGGGTCTCTGGAAACACCATATATTTT.

The chain couples TRBV19 to TRBJ2-7; 9 nucleotides match TRBD1. Germline V gene data show CDR1 as LNHDA and CDR2 as SQIVND (reference sequence). V was pared by 9 bases and J by 9 bases, with 15 bases of the junction left unmatched. The CDR3 has 14 amino acids. CDR3 bases: TGTGCCAGCGCGAGAGGAACAGGGGGCCCCGTGCAGTACTTC. Translation: CASARGTGGPVQYF.

The V gene is TRBV18, the J gene TRBJ2-4; D is ambiguous. V was clipped by 4 bases and J by 2 bases, with 15 bases between them. CDR3 length equals 16 residues. Germline CDR1 is KGHSH and CDR2 is LQKENI. CDR3 bases: TGTGCCAGCTCACTATCGCTTCGAGGATCCAAAAACATTCAGTACTTC. As protein: CASSLSLRGSKNIQYF.

The rearrangement joins TRBV7-2 to TRBJ1-2; 9 bases line up with TRBD1. Germline V lookup: CDR1 SGHTA, CDR2 FQGNSA. V lost 7 bases and J lost 3; bases outside the gene matches: 6. The CDR3 contains 14 residues. In nucleotides, the CDR3 is TGTGCCAGCAACCGGGACAGGGTCGACTATGGCTACACCTTC. It translates to CASNRDRVDYGYTF.

The chain has TRBV28 and TRBJ1-1; D may be TRBD1 (6 bases). Germline V gives CDR1 MDHEN, CDR2 SYDVKM. Trimming took 6 bases from V and 8 from J, leaving 19 bases between them. This CDR3 comprises 14 residues. CDR3: CASRKGGRHPEAFF. The DNA of the CDR3 is TGTGCCAGCAGGAAAGGGGGTCGACACCCAGAAGCTTTCTTT.

The chain joins TRBV5-6 to TRBJ2-7, with 7 bases that match TRBD2. The CDR3 loop spans 16 amino acids. Germline values: CDR1 SGHDT, CDR2 YYEEEE. The V and J ends lost 0 bases and 5 bases, in that order; junction bases with no gene match: 11. CDR3 loop: CASSLEGLSGRDEQYF. In DNA form, the CDR3 reads TGTGCCAGCAGCTTGGAAGGGCTATCAGGGAGGGACGAGCAGTACTTC.

This rearrangement joins TRBV27 to TRBJ2-1; 7 nucleotides line up with TRBD2. V lost 5 bases to trimming and J lost 5 bases; unmatched junction nucleotides: 15. The germline V gene encodes CDR1 MNHEY and CDR2 SMNVEV (reference sequence). This CDR3 contains 17 residues. This chain's CDR3 is CASSPLVSLAVDNEQFF. The CDR3 DNA reads TGTGCCAGCAGTCCCCTGGTCAGTCTAGCGGTAGACAATGAGCAGTTCTTC.

This chain links TRBV4-3 with TRBJ2-5; the match to TRBD2 covers 8 bases. The CDR3 sequence is 15 residues long. Trimming cost V 6 bases and J 3 bases; bases outside gene matches: 9. From germline, CDR1 is LGHNA and CDR2 YSLEER. This CDR3 is CASSPTWTSKETQYF. The CDR3 DNA reads as TGCGCCAGCAGTCCGACCTGGACTAGCAAAGAGACCCAGTACTTC.

The chain uses TRBV2 and TRBJ1-1, with 8 bases fitting TRBD1. The CDR3 length is 15 residues. Germline V lookup: CDR1 SNHLY, CDR2 FYNNEI. V dropped 6 bases and J dropped 3; count of bases not matched to a gene: 9. CDR3 sequence (DNA): TGTGCCAGCAGGGGACCCGGACAGGGAGACACTGAAGCTTTCTTT. Protein product: CASRGPGQGDTEAFF.

This sequence joins TRBV18 and TRBJ1-1; D is unresolved. The CDR3 extends over 14 amino acids. With 4 bases removed from V and 0 bases from J, the gap between germline ends came to 9 bases. Germline loops: CDR1 KGHSH, CDR2 LQKENI. The CDR3 DNA reads TGTGCCAGCTCACTTAGCCTAATGAACACTGAAGCTTTCTTT. Its translation is CASSLSLMNTEAFF.

V is TRBV4-1 and J is TRBJ2-7; 7 bases match TRBD1. The trim removed 2 bases at V and 6 bases at J, leaving 13 bases unmatched. CDR3 length: 16 residues. Germline V gene data show CDR1 as MGHRA and CDR2 as YSYEKL. The CDR3 reads CASSQIPQITGAEQYF. The CDR3 region has the DNA TGCGCCAGCAGCCAAATCCCCCAAATAACAGGGGCCGAGCAGTACTTC.

V is TRBV7-8 and J is TRBJ1-5; TRBD1 is a possible D gene (5 bases). CDR3 length: 14 residues. Germline CDR1 SGHVS, CDR2 FQNEAQ. V dropped 5 bases and J dropped 3 bases, with 11 bases sitting between them. The CDR3 nucleotides are TGTGCCAGCAGCCGTCGGGGACTCAATCAGCCCCAGCATTTT. Amino acid sequence: CASSRRGLNQPQHF.

This chain connects TRBV6-5 to TRBJ2-3; D remains ambiguous. V dropped 2 bases and J dropped 2 bases, with 5 bases sitting between them. Per germline, CDR1 MNHEY and CDR2 SVGAGI. This CDR3 comprises 13 residues. CDR3 nucleotides: TGTGCCAGCAGTTACAGACACACAGATACGCAGTATTTT. Its translation: CASSYRHTDTQYF.

The CDR3 here is CASSIRYEQYF. CDR3 DNA: TGTGCCAGCAGTATTCGGTACGAGCAGTACTTC. The V gene is TRBV6-1, the J gene TRBJ2-7, with unresolved D. The germline V and J ends were trimmed by 5 bases and 4 bases, with 6 bases remaining between them. Germline CDR1 reads MNHNS; CDR2 reads SASEGT. The CDR3 sequence is 11 residues long.

The chain employs TRBV4-2 and TRBJ2-2; 7 bases agree with TRBD1. Germline lookup yields CDR1 LGHNA and CDR2 YNFKEQ. This CDR3 has 18 residues. With 2 bases clipped from V and 0 bases from J, the junction kept 9 bases outside the gene matches. The DNA for the CDR3 is TGTGCCAGCAGCCAATTGGGGGCAGGACAGGCGAACACCGGGGAGCTGTTTTTT. Translation: CASSQLGAGQANTGELFF.

This sequence joins TRBV7-5 and TRBJ2-7; the table gives TRBD2 as D, unverified against the DNA. TRBV7-5 is flagged as a pseudogene. This CDR3 contains 13 residues. The DNA of the CDR3 is TGTGCCGCCAGGGAGACCGGGGGGAACGAGCAGTACTTC. Translated, it gives CAARETGGNEQYF.

The chain links TRBV19 to TRBJ2-3, with D maybe TRBD2 (5 bases). Looked up from germline, CDR1 is LNHDA and CDR2 is SQIVND (reference sequence). This CDR3 comprises 15 residues. V lost 5 bases and J lost 2, with 14 bases in between. The CDR3 protein is CASSGRAAHTDTQYF. The CDR3, as DNA: TGTGCCAGTAGTGGGCGGGCGGCCCACACAGATACGCAGTATTTT.

V usage is TRBV7-9 and J usage is TRBJ2-1; 8 bases align to TRBD2. Germline trimming cut 2 bases from V and 6 bases from J; bases unmatched to any gene: 6. This CDR3 region has 15 residues. CDR1 is SEHNR and CDR2 is FQNEAQ in the germline V gene (reference sequence). In DNA form, the CDR3 reads TGTGCCAGCAGCTTAATCAGCGGGAGTGGCAATGAGCAGTTCTTC. Translating gives CASSLISGSGNEQFF. The variable domain in full, with the rest retrieved from reference TRBV7-9 and TRBJ2-1, is DTGVSQNPRHKITKRGQNVTFRCDPISEHNRLYWYRQTLGQGPEFLTYFQNEAQLEKSRLLSDRFSAERPKGSFSTLEIQRTEQGDSAMYLCASSLISGSGNEQFFGPGTRLTVL.

V is TRBV5-1 and J is TRBJ2-7; 8 bases map to TRBD1. This CDR3 region has 15 residues. V shed 4 bases and J 0 bases; nucleotides not matched to a gene: 6. In germline, CDR1 is SGHRS, CDR2 YFSETQ. The CDR3 here is CASSRTGLSSYEQYF. CDR3 DNA: TGCGCCAGCAGCCGGACAGGGCTGAGCTCCTACGAGCAGTACTTC.

This chain links TRBV25-1 with TRBJ1-1, with TRBD1 matching 7 bases. Trimming at V came to 8 bases and at J to 1 base, leaving 10 bases not matched to a gene. Germline assignment: CDR1 MGHDK and CDR2 SYGVNS. There are 15 residues in the CDR3. CDR3 coding DNA: TGTGCCAGCCGAGCCCCGCAGGGGGGGAACACTGAAGCTTTCTTT. This gives the protein CASRAPQGGNTEAFF. The variable domain in full, with the rest retrieved from reference TRBV25-1 and TRBJ1-1, is EADIYQTPRYLVIGTGKKITLECSQTMGHDKMYWYQQDPGMELHLIHYSYGVNSTEKGDLSSESTVSRIRTEHFPLTLESARPSHTSQYLCASRAPQGGNTEAFFGQGTRLTVV.

The V call is TRBV9, the J call TRBJ2-5; TRBD2 matches at 8 bases. V was clipped by 4 bases and J by 1 base; unmatched bases: 15. Germline V gene sequence: CDR1 SGDLS, CDR2 YYNGEE. The CDR3 has 18 residues. The CDR3 bases are TGTGCCAGCAGCTCAAGTCCGGGAGGGCCCGGGGGCCAAGAGACCCAGTACTTC. Translation: CASSSSPGGPGGQETQYF.

This sequence joins TRBV5-5 and TRBJ2-5, with 12 bases identical to TRBD2. J lost 4 bases, V lost 4 bases, and 14 bases had no gene match. The CDR3 length is 18 residues. Germline CDR1 reads SGHKS; CDR2 reads YYEKEE (reference sequence). The CDR3 nucleotides read TGTGCCAGCAGCCATGGAGGACTAGCGGGACGAGGGGGAGAGACCCAGTACTTC. It translates to CASSHGGLAGRGGETQYF.

The chain is built from TRBV18 and TRBJ2-1; D gene ambiguous. Deletions cut 8 bases from V and 6 bases from J, with 11 bases between. Germline V lookup: CDR1 KGHSH, CDR2 LQKENI. CDR3 length: 12 residues. The CDR3 region is CASRQWANEQFF. CDR3 coding DNA: TGTGCCAGCCGACAATGGGCCAATGAGCAGTTCTTC.

J is TRBJ2-5 and V is TRBV7-8, with 9 nucleotides matching TRBD1. In germline, CDR1 is SGHVS, CDR2 FQNEAQ. The trim removed 5 bases at V and 0 bases at J, leaving 13 bases unmatched. This CDR3 contains 18 residues. The CDR3: CASSISLTGGKYQETQYF. Written as DNA, the CDR3 is TGTGCCAGCAGCATATCGCTGACAGGGGGAAAGTACCAAGAGACCCAGTACTTC.